This T cell receptor beta chain stems from a study of OX40 agonist ivuxolimab in advanced cancers. Study background: Partial responses were recorded for three patients, including one with hepatocellular carcinoma and two with cutaneous melanoma. Points from the study as a whole: Antigens targeted by the expanded peripheral T cells were not determined. Doses of 0.1 to 3.0 mg/kg were accompanied by clonal expansion of CD4+ and CD8+ blood T cells by week 6.

Using immunoSEQ multiplex PCR, the repertoire was profiled, and TCRdb retains in-frame clones only, with some absent. The sample comprises 23,000 or so clones, about 83% of which are singletons, and under 20% rests with the top ten. The CDR3 has 14 amino acids. CDR1 and CDR2 from the germline V gene are SGHNT and YYREEE (reference sequence). The ends were cut back, 4 bases at V and 5 bases at J, with 15 bases in the middle. This clone has just one count. Its specificity is not known. The rearrangement uses TRBV5-4 and TRBJ2-5, with a weak D call TRBD1 (6 bases). The source material was CD4+ or CD8+ T cells sorted from blood, sampled in a trial of the OX40 agonist ivuxolimab. The origin of this receptor is an adult with an advanced solid tumor such as melanoma, head and neck, liver or kidney cancer. CDR3 protein: CASSQQGSSETQYF. The CDR3 DNA follows: TGTGCCAGCAGCCAACAGGGTTCGTCGGAGACCCAGTACTTC.